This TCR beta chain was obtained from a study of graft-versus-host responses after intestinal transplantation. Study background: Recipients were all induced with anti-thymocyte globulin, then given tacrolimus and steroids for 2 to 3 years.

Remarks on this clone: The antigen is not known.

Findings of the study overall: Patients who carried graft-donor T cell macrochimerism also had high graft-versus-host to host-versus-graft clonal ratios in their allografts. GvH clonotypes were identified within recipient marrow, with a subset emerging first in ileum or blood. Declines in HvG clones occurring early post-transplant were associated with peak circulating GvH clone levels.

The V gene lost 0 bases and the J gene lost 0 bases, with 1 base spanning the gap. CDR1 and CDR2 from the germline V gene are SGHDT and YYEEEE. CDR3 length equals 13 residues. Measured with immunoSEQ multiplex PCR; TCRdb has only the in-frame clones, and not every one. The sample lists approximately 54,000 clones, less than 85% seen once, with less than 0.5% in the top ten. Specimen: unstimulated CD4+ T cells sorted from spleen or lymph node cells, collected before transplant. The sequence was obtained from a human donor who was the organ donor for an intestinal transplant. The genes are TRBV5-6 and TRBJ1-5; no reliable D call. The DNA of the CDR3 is TGTGCCAGCAGCTTGGCTAGCAATCAGCCCCAGCATTTT. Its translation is CASSLASNQPQHF.